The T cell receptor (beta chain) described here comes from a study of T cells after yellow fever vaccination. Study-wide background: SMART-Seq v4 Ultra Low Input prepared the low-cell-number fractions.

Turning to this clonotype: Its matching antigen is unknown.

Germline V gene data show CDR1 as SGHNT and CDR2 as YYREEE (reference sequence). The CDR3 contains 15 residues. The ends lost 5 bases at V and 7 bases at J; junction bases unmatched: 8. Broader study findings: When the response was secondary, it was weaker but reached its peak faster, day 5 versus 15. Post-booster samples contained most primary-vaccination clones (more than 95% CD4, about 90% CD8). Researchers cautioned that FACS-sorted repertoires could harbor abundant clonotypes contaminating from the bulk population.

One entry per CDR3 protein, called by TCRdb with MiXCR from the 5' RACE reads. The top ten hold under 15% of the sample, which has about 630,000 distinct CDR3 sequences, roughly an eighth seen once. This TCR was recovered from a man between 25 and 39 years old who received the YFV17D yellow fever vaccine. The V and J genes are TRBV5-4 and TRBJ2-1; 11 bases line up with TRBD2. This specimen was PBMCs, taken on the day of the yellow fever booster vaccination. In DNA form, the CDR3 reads TGTGCCAGCAGACCTACTAGCGGGAGTTTGAATGAGCAGTTCTTC. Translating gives CASRPTSGSLNEQFF.